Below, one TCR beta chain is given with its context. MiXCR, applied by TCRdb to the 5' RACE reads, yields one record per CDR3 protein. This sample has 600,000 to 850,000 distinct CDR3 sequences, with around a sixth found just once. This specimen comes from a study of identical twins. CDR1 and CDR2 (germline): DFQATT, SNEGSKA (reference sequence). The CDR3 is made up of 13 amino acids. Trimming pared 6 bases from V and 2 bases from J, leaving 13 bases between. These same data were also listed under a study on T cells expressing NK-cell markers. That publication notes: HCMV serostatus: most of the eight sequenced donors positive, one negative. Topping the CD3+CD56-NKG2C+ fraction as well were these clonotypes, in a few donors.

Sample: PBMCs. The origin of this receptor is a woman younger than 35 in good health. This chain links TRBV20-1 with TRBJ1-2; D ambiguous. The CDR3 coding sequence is TGCAGTGCCGTCGAACATGAGAACTATGGCTACACCTTC. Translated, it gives CSAVEHENYGYTF.